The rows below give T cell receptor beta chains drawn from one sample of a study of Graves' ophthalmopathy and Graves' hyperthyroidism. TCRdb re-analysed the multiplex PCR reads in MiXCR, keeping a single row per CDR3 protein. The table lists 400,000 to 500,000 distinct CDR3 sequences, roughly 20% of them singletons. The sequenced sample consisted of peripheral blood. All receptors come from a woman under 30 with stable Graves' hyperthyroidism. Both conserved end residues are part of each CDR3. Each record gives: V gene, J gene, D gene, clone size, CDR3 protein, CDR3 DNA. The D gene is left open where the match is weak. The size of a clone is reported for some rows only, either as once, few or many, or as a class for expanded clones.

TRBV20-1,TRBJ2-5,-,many,CSARPRWGQETQYF,TGCAGTGCTAGACCCAGGTGGGGCCAAGAGACCCAGTACTTC
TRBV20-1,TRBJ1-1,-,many,CSARERQVNTEAFF,TGCAGTGCTAGAGAAAGGCAGGTGAACACTGAAGCTTTCTTT
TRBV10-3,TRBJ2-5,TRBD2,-,CAISGRGEETQYF,TGTGCCATCAGTGGCCGGGGGGAAGAGACCCAGTACTTC
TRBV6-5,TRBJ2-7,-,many,CASSYAGVYEQYF,TGTGCCAGCAGTTACGCCGGGGTCTACGAGCAGTACTTC
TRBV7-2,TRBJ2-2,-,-,CASSPTGPHTGELFF,TGTGCCAGCAGCCCCACGGGACCTCACACCGGGGAGCTGTTTTTT
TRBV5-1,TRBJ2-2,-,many,CASSLAGNSNTGELFF,TGCGCCAGCAGCTTGGCAGGGAATTCGAACACCGGGGAGCTGTTTTTT
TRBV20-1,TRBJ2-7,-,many,CSAPLGARSSYEQYF,TGCAGTGCACCCTTGGGGGCCCGATCCTCCTACGAGCAGTACTTC
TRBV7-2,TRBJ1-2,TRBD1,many,CASSSPGQASSGYTF,TGTGCCAGCAGCTCTCCGGGACAGGCGTCGTCGGGCTACACCTTC
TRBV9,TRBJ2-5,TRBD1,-,CASSPSYWTGGQETQYF,TGTGCCAGCAGCCCCTCGTACTGGACAGGGGGCCAAGAGACCCAGTACTTC
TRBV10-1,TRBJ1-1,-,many,CASSDGLDTEAFF,TGCGCCAGCAGTGACGGGTTGGACACTGAAGCTTTCTTT
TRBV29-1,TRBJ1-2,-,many,CSVDGVYGYTF,TGCAGCGTTGACGGGGTCTATGGCTACACCTTC
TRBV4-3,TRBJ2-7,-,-,CASSQDLAVSSYEQYF,TGCGCCAGCAGCCAAGACCTAGCCGTTAGCTCCTACGAGCAGTACTTC
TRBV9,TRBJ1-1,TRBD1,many,CASTPTGSDATEAFF,TGTGCCAGCACCCCGACAGGGAGCGACGCCACTGAAGCTTTCTTT
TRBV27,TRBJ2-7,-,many,CASSFFGGTYEQYF,TGTGCCAGCAGTTTTTTTGGGGGGACATACGAGCAGTACTTC
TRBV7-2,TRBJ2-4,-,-,CASSFNIQYF,TGTGCCAGCAGCTTTAACATTCAGTACTTC
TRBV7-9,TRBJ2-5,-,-,CASSFEVQETQYF,TGTGCCAGCAGCTTCGAGGTCCAAGAGACCCAGTACTTC
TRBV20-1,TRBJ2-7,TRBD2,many,CSASSGLNYGQYF,TGCAGTGCTAGTTCGGGACTAAACTACGGGCAGTACTTC
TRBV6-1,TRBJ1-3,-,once,CASSKDSRSGNTIYF,TGTGCCAGCAGCAAGGACAGCCGCTCTGGAAACACCATATATTTT
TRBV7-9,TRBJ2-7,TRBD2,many,CASSLQTSGSYEQYF,TGTGCCAGCAGCTTACAAACTAGCGGTTCCTACGAGCAGTACTTC
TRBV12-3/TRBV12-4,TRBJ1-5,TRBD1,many,CASSLKGAGSSNQPQHF,TGTGCCAGCAGTCTCAAGGGGGCAGGGTCAAGCAATCAGCCCCAGCATTTT
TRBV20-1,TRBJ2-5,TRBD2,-,CSARGRSGLAGESMWETQYF,TGCAGTGCTAGAGGGCGGTCGGGACTAGCGGGAGAGAGTATGTGGGAGACCCAGTACTTC
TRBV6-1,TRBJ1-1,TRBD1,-,CASTNYRDRGQNTEAFF,TGTGCCAGCACCAATTACCGGGACAGGGGCCAGAACACTGAAGCTTTCTTT
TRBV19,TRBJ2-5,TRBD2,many,CASSIGMTSGSGETQYF,TGTGCCAGTAGTATCGGGATGACTAGCGGGTCCGGTGAGACCCAGTACTTC
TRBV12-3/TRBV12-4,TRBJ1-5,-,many,CASSPEFSNQPQHF,TGTGCCAGCAGTCCGGAGTTTAGCAATCAGCCCCAGCATTTT
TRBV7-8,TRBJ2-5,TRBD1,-,CASSLWDRQETQYF,TGTGCCAGCAGCTTGTGGGACAGGCAAGAGACCCAGTACTTC
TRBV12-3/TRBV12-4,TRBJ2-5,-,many,CASSLWEYQETQYF,TGTGCCAGCAGTTTATGGGAGTACCAAGAGACCCAGTACTTC
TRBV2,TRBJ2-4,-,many,CASREGRQNIQYF,TGTGCCAGCAGGGAGGGCCGCCAAAACATTCAGTACTTC
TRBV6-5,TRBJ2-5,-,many,CASSYGSGVETQYF,TGTGCCAGCAGTTACGGATCAGGGGTAGAGACCCAGTACTTC
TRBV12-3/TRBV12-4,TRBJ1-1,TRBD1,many,CASTRQGSTEAFF,TGTGCCAGCACCCGACAGGGGTCCACTGAAGCTTTCTTT
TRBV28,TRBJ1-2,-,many,CASRPPTVYGYTF,TGTGCCAGCAGACCACCGACAGTCTATGGCTACACCTTC
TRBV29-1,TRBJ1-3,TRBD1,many,CSVRSPGQGPGNTIYF,TGCAGCGTCCGATCCCCGGGACAGGGGCCTGGAAACACCATATATTTT
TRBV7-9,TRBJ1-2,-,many,CASSLEGQSYGYTF,TGTGCCAGCAGCTTAGAAGGACAGAGCTATGGCTACACCTTC
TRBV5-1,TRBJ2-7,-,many,CASRSDFETYEQYF,TGCGCCAGCAGATCGGACTTCGAGACCTACGAGCAGTACTTC
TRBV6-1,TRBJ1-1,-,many,CASSEGGGNTEAFF,TGTGCCAGCAGTGAGGGAGGTGGGAACACTGAAGCTTTCTTT
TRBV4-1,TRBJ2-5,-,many,CASSQGSGLETQYF,TGCGCCAGCAGCCAAGGGTCGGGCCTGGAGACCCAGTACTTC
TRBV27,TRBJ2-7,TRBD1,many,CASSSLQGKRYEQYF,TGTGCCAGCAGTTCCTTACAGGGGAAGAGGTACGAGCAGTACTTC
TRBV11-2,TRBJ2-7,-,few,CASSQLATYEQYF,TGTGCCAGCAGCCAACTTGCAACCTACGAGCAGTACTTC
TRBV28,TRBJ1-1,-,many,CASSRPGAQIGTEAFF,TGTGCCAGCAGCAGGCCAGGGGCCCAGATTGGCACTGAAGCTTTCTTT
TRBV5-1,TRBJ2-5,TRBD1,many,CASSGTTGKETQYF,TGCGCCAGCAGCGGCACGACAGGGAAGGAGACCCAGTACTTC
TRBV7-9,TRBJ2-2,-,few,CASSFTLGGELFF,TGTGCCAGCAGCTTCACCCTAGGCGGGGAGCTGTTTTTT
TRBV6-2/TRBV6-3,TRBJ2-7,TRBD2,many,CASSPGLAGLWEQYF,TGTGCCAGCAGCCCCGGACTAGCGGGTTTGTGGGAGCAGTACTTC
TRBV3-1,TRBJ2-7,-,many,CASSPPSAGIYEQYF,TGTGCCAGCAGCCCCCCGAGTGCAGGGATTTACGAGCAGTACTTC
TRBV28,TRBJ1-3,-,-,CASSLEDTIYF,TGTGCCAGCAGTTTGGAAGACACCATATATTTT
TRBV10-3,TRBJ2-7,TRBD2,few,CAISAGTSGFNEQYF,TGTGCCATCAGCGCCGGGACTAGCGGTTTTAACGAGCAGTACTTC